The source of this T cell receptor beta chain is a study of blood T cell repertoires in COVID-19. Study at large: Samples of COVID-19 (acute and convalescent) were obtained from the United States, Italy and Spain.

The Seattle patients, enrolled during active infection, were followed longitudinally. As processed by the authors: Amplification of reference gene primers provided the estimated nucleated cell counts. Sequencing used immunoSEQ multiplex PCR; TCRdb keeps in-frame clones, though not all of them. V and J calls and clone size are as listed in that table; D and trimming were resolved from the DNA. The sample includes around 60,000 clones, over 60% of them seen just once. The CDR3 totals 14 residues. Germline V gene lookup returns CDR1 MDHEN and CDR2 SYDVKM. The trim removed 5 bases at V and 5 bases at J, leaving 6 bases unmatched.

Sequencing used peripheral blood. V and J are TRBV28 and TRBJ2-5, with 9 positions matching TRBD2. The receptor was derived from an older woman with COVID-19, enrolled during active disease. The CDR3 region is CASSIGTSPETQYF. DNA for the CDR3: TGTGCCAGCAGTATCGGGACTAGCCCTGAGACCCAGTACTTC.